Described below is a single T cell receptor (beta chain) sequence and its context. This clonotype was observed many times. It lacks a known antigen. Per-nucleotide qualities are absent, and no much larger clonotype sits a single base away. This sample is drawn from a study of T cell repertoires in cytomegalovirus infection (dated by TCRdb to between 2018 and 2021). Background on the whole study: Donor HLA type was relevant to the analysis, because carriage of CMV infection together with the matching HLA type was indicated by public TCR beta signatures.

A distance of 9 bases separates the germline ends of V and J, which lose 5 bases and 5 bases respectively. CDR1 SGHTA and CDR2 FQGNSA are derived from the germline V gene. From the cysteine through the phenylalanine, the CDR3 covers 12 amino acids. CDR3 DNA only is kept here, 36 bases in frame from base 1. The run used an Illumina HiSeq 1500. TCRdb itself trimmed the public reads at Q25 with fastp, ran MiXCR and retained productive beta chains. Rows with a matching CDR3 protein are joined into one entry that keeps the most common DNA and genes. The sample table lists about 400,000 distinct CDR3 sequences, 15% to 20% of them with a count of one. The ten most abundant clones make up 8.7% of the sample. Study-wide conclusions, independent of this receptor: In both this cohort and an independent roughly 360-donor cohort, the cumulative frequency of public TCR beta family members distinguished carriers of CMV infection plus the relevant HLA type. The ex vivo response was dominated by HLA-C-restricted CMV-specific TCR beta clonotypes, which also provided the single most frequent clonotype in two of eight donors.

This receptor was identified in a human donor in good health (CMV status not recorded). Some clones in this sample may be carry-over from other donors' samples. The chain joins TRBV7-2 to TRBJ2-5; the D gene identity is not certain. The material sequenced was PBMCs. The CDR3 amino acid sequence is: CASSATAETQYF. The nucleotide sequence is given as TGTGCCAGCAGCGCTACTGCGGAGACCCAGTACTTC.